Listed here are 28 T cell receptor beta chains from one sample, sequenced in a study of OX40 agonist ivuxolimab in advanced cancers. Assay used: immunoSEQ multiplex PCR; TCRdb lists only in-frame clones, some missing. The table lists about 65,000 clones, around 87% of them singletons. This specimen was CD4+ or CD8+ T cells sorted from blood, taken in a trial of the OX40 agonist ivuxolimab. The receptors shown here come from an adult with an advanced solid tumor such as melanoma, head and neck, liver or kidney cancer.

This clone showed up just a few times. The gene calls are TRBV7-9 and TRBJ1-5; D not resolved. The CDR3 has 13 amino acids. From germline, CDR1 is SEHNR and CDR2 FQNEAQ (reference sequence). Between the trimmed V and J ends, which lost 0 bases and 7 bases, there was a span of 7 bases. For the CDR3, the DNA is TGTGCCAGCAGCTTAGCGGTGGGCCAGCCCCAGCATTTT. This translates into CASSLAVGQPQHF.

V and J are TRBV2 and TRBJ1-4, with a tentative D call TRBD1 (5 bases). Deletions cut 7 bases from V and 8 bases from J, with 17 bases between. The germline gives CDR1 SNHLY, CDR2 FYNNEI. The CDR3 sequence is 14 residues long. This CDR3 reads CASNVDQGQEKLFF. CDR3 bases: TGTGCCAGCAATGTTGACCAGGGTCAGGAAAAACTGTTTTTT.

The rearrangement uses TRBV19 and TRBJ2-3, with TRBD1 as a possible D gene (6 bases). The length of the CDR3 is 19 residues. The V gene's germline CDR1 is LNHDA and CDR2 SQIVND (reference sequence). V dropped 5 bases and J dropped 3 bases, with 27 bases sitting between them. The CDR3 DNA reads as TGTGCCAGTAGTCCGAACACAGGGTCGCGAGTTAAAAAGACAGATACGCAGTATTTT. Translation: CASSPNTGSRVKKTDTQYF.

V gene TRBV12-5 combines with J gene TRBJ2-1, with D possibly TRBD1 on 6 matching bases. The CDR3 consists of 14 residues. Germline-derived CDR1 and CDR2 are LGHNT and FRNRAP. Between the trimmed V and J ends, which lost 0 bases and 8 bases, there was a span of 11 bases. The CDR3 loop is CASGLVGGRDEQFF. The CDR3 region has the DNA TGTGCTAGTGGTTTGGTAGGGGGTCGGGATGAGCAGTTCTTC.

The rearrangement joins TRBV6-5 to TRBJ2-7; 11 bases match TRBD2. The germline V gene has CDR1 MNHEY and CDR2 SVGAGI. The CDR3 is made up of 15 amino acids. The V segment lost 3 bases and the J segment 1 base; nucleotides outside the gene matches: 2. CDR3 sequence reads: CASSYTSGGSYEQYF. For the CDR3, the DNA is TGTGCCAGCAGTTATACTAGCGGGGGATCCTACGAGCAGTACTTC.

The chain employs TRBV5-1 and TRBJ1-3; no definite D call. V was clipped by 4 bases and J by 0 bases, with 8 bases between them. CDR1 SGHRS and CDR2 YFSETQ come from the germline V gene. CDR3 size: 14 residues. CDR3 sequence (DNA): TGCGCCAGCAGCCCCCGGGACTCTGGAAACACCATATATTTT. It translates to CASSPRDSGNTIYF.

The CDR3: CASSVGLAGGPVRHPQETQYF. CDR3 DNA: TGTGCCAGCAGCGTAGGACTAGCGGGGGGGCCTGTACGTCACCCCCAAGAGACCCAGTACTTC. This sequence joins TRBV9 and TRBJ2-5, with 14 bases that match TRBD2. CDR1 and CDR2 (germline): SGDLS, YYNGEE. This CDR3 has 21 amino acids. V was clipped by 0 bases and J by 1 base; unmatched bases: 14. The variable domain in full, with the rest retrieved from reference TRBV9 and TRBJ2-5, is DSGVTQTPKHLITATGQRVTLRCSPRSGDLSVYWYQQSLDQGLQFLIQYYNGEERAKGNILERFSAQQFPDLHSELNLSSLELGDSALYFCASSVGLAGGPVRHPQETQYFGPGTRLLVL.

This sequence joins TRBV25-1 and TRBJ2-5; D perhaps matches TRBD2 (6 bases). Germline CDR1 reads MGHDK; CDR2 reads SYGVNS. Trimming cost V 7 bases and J 4 bases, with 19 bases left between them. CDR3 length: 15 amino acids. CDR3 nucleotide sequence: TGTGCCAGCAAAAGGCGGGGTACCTCCGGAGAGACCCAGTACTTC. Translation gives CASKRRGTSGETQYF.

This clone was seen once. This sequence joins TRBV4-3 and TRBJ1-2; a possible D gene is TRBD1 (5 bases). The CDR3 is made up of 13 amino acids. Germline V lookup: CDR1 LGHNA, CDR2 YSLEER. With 3 bases removed from V and 5 bases from J, the gap between germline ends came to 10 bases. The DNA of the CDR3 is TGCGCCAGCAGCCATCTCGAGGGGTATGGCTACACCTTC. Protein sequence: CASSHLEGYGYTF.

The V call is TRBV12-2, the J call TRBJ2-7. TRBV12-2 is given as a pseudogene. CDR3 length: 14 amino acids. The CDR3 protein is CASRSGPLEDEQYF. The CDR3, as DNA: TGTGCAAGTCGCTCCGGGCCCCTAGAGGACGAGCAGTACTTC.

This clone occurred a few times. The chain links TRBV11-2 to TRBJ1-2, with D possibly being TRBD1 (6 bases). The CDR3 consists of 14 residues. Germline CDR1 and CDR2: SGHAT and FQNNGV. Trimming removed 7 bases from V and 3 bases from J, with 15 bases in between. The CDR3 loop is CASTEGGRYYGYTF. The CDR3 coding sequence is TGTGCCAGCACGGAAGGGGGTCGGTACTATGGCTACACCTTC.

The V gene is TRBV4-3, the J gene TRBJ1-6; tentative D call: TRBD1 (5 bases). V lost 0 bases to trimming and J lost 7 bases, with 13 bases between them. Germline V gene data show CDR1 as LGHNA and CDR2 as YSLEER. The CDR3 length is 16 residues. CDR3 residues: CASSQEAGVGNSPLHF. As DNA, the CDR3 is TGCGCCAGCAGCCAAGAGGCGGGGGTGGGGAATTCACCCCTCCACTTT.

The genes are TRBV28 and TRBJ1-2; D ambiguous. The CDR3 length is 16 residues. The V gene lost 4 bases and the J gene lost 4 bases, with 19 bases spanning the gap. Germline CDR1 MDHEN, CDR2 SYDVKM. The CDR3 DNA reads TGTGCCAGCAGTTCATCTGTGACTAAAAAGGGCTATGGCTACACCTTC. As protein: CASSSSVTKKGYGYTF.

The chain links TRBV4-1 to TRBJ2-1; 15 bases map to TRBD2. CDR1 and CDR2 from the germline V gene are MGHRA and YSYEKL. V lost 4 bases, J lost 7 bases, and 5 bases stayed unmatched. There are 16 residues in the CDR3. The CDR3 loop is CASSRGTSGGTNEQFF. The CDR3 DNA sequence: TGCGCCAGCAGCCGGGGGACTAGCGGGGGGACGAATGAGCAGTTCTTC.

The V and J genes are TRBV10-3 and TRBJ1-6; D might be TRBD1 (6 bases). The CDR3 length is 15 residues. V gave up 2 bases and J gave up 7 bases, with 12 bases separating them. Germline loops: CDR1 ENHRY, CDR2 SYGVKD. DNA of the CDR3: TGTGCCATCAGTGAGAGACAGGAACAGAATTCACCCCTCCACTTT. Translating it yields CAISERQEQNSPLHF.

The chain has TRBV14 and TRBJ2-7; either TRBD1 or TRBD2 may supply D (5 bases each). CDR3 length: 18 residues. Germline values: CDR1 SGHDN, CDR2 FVKESK. With 0 bases removed from V and 4 bases from J, the gap between germline ends came to 22 bases. The DNA of the CDR3 is TGTGCCAGCAGCCAAGATGGTTCGTCAGGGAGATCTAGTTACGAGCAGTACTTC. This codes for CASSQDGSSGRSSYEQYF.

The chain links TRBV29-1 to TRBJ2-3; 14 nucleotides agree with TRBD2. The germline gives CDR1 SQVTM, CDR2 ANQGSEA. V was pared by 6 bases and J by 5 bases, with 7 bases of the junction left unmatched. The CDR3 loop spans 15 amino acids. CDR3 DNA sequence: TGCAGCGTCCGGGGACTAGCGGGGGAGGGAGATACGCAGTATTTT. Its translation: CSVRGLAGEGDTQYF.

V usage is TRBV11-3 and J usage is TRBJ2-7; 7 bases are shared with TRBD1. Germline CDR1 SGHNT, CDR2 YENEEA. CDR3 size: 13 residues. The J segment lost 3 bases and the V segment lost 5 bases, leaving 4 bases of the junction unmatched. CDR3 nucleotide sequence: TGTGCCAGCAGCCCCGGGACAGTCTACGAGCAGTACTTC. Encoded protein: CASSPGTVYEQYF.

The chain employs TRBV5-1 and TRBJ1-5, with D uncertain. Germline V CDR1 and CDR2: SGHRS, YFSETQ. V lost 0 bases to trimming and J lost 1 base, with 8 bases between them. This CDR3 comprises 15 residues. The CDR3 region is CASSLEGGSNQPQHF. In DNA, the CDR3 is TGCGCCAGCAGCTTGGAAGGTGGGAGCAATCAGCCCCAGCATTTT.

This clone has only one observation. The CDR3 region has the DNA TGCGCCAGCAGTGCCGGCGGGGGGGCGGTCTACGAGCAGTACTTC. It encodes CASSAGGGAVYEQYF. V is TRBV10-2 and J is TRBJ2-5, with 9 bases identical to TRBD2. The J call may be incorrect, as the DNA end agrees better with TRBJ2-7. The CDR3 has 15 amino acids. Germline V gene data show CDR1 as WSHSY and CDR2 as SAAADI.

The CDR3 DNA is TGTGCCAGCAGTTACTCGGGACAGGGGGGAAACAATGAGCAGTTCTTC. It is translated as CASSYSGQGGNNEQFF. The chain recombines TRBV6-5 with TRBJ2-1, with 11 positions matching TRBD1. CDR1 is MNHEY and CDR2 is SVGAGI in the germline V gene. Trimming cost V 0 bases and J 5 bases; bases outside gene matches: 3. The CDR3 has 16 residues.

J is TRBJ2-1 and V is TRBV5-1; D is possibly TRBD2 (5 bases). The V gene lost 0 bases and the J gene lost 0 bases, with 7 bases spanning the gap. The CDR3 contains 15 residues. Germline assignment: CDR1 SGHRS and CDR2 YFSETQ. The CDR3: CASSLGLASYNEQFF. CDR3 coding DNA: TGCGCCAGCAGCTTGGGGCTAGCCTCCTACAATGAGCAGTTCTTC.

This sequence joins TRBV2 and TRBJ2-3, with D maybe TRBD1 (6 bases). Trimming took off 6 bases at V and 0 bases at J, with 13 bases between the two ends. Germline CDR1 and CDR2: SNHLY and FYNNEI. The CDR3 extends over 15 amino acids. The CDR3 DNA sequence: TGTGCCAGCAGGGACAGACTATCTAGCACAGATACGCAGTATTTT. This translates into CASRDRLSSTDTQYF.

V is TRBV14 and J is TRBJ1-4; 9 bases match TRBD1. With V trimmed by 1 base and J by 5 bases, 8 bases remained unmatched. The CDR3 extends over 17 amino acids. The germline V gene has CDR1 SGHDN and CDR2 FVKESK. CDR3 sequence reads: CASSQGYTGGGNEKLFF. As DNA, the CDR3 is TGTGCCAGCAGCCAAGGGTACACAGGGGGCGGAAATGAAAAACTGTTTTTT.

The table lists this clone with a few counts. This chain links TRBV5-6 with TRBJ1-2, with 7 positions matching TRBD1. The CDR3 contains 12 residues. CDR1 is SGHDT and CDR2 is YYEEEE in the germline V gene. The CDR3 coding sequence is TGTGCGACCCGGGACAGAAGATATGGCTACACCTTC. It specifies CATRDRRYGYTF.

The CDR3 sequence: CASSASAGGSGELFF. As DNA, the CDR3 is TGTGCCAGCAGCGCGTCGGCCGGGGGGTCCGGGGAGCTGTTTTTT. This sequence joins TRBV6-8 and TRBJ2-2, with 7 bases fitting TRBD2. This CDR3 contains 15 residues. V trimming: 6 bases; J trimming: 6 bases; junction bases outside the gene matches: 10. The germline V gene encodes CDR1 MNHGY and CDR2 SAAAGT.

The chain recombines TRBV6-5 with TRBJ2-7; D gene ambiguous. The CDR3 is made up of 14 amino acids. In germline, CDR1 is MNHEY, CDR2 SVGAGI. V shed 1 base and J shed 5 bases, with 12 bases lying between them. CDR3 residues: CASSYLGLRDEQYF. CDR3 nucleotides: TGTGCCAGCAGTTACTTGGGTTTAAGGGACGAGCAGTACTTC.

This chain uses TRBV9 with TRBJ2-7; possible D gene TRBD1, 6 bases. Germline CDR1 reads SGDLS; CDR2 reads YYNGEE. The V gene lost 0 bases and the J gene lost 2 bases, with 9 bases spanning the gap. This CDR3 is built from 14 residues. CDR3 DNA sequence: TGTGCCAGCAGCGTAGAGGGGGTCGCCTACGAGCAGTACTTC. This gives the protein CASSVEGVAYEQYF. Using reference TRBV9 and TRBJ2-7 for the parts outside the CDR3, the full variable domain is DSGVTQTPKHLITATGQRVTLRCSPRSGDLSVYWYQQSLDQGLQFLIQYYNGEERAKGNILERFSAQQFPDLHSELNLSSLELGDSALYFCASSVEGVAYEQYFGPGTRLTVT.